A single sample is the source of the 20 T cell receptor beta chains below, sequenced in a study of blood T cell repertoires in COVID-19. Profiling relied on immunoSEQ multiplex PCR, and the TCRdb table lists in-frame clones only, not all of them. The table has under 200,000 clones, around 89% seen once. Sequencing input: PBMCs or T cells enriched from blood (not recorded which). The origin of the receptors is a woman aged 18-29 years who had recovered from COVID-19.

This CDR3 reads CASSPPGATEAFF. The CDR3, as DNA: TGTGCCAGTAGTCCCCCAGGGGCCACTGAAGCTTTCTTT. This chain joins TRBV19 and TRBJ1-1; possibly TRBD1 for D (6 bases). V dropped 5 bases and J dropped 4 bases, with 11 bases sitting between them. Germline V gene sequence: CDR1 LNHDA, CDR2 SQIVND (reference sequence). This CDR3 has 13 residues.

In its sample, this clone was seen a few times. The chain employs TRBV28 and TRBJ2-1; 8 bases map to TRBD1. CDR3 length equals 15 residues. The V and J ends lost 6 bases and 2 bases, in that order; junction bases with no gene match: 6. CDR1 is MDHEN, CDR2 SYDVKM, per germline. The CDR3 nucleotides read TGTGCCAGCAGGACCCTGACAGGGGCCTACAATGAGCAGTTCTTC. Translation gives CASRTLTGAYNEQFF.

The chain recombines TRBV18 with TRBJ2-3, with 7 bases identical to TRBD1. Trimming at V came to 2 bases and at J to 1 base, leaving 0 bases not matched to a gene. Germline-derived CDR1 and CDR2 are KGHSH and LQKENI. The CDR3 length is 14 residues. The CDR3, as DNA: TGTGCCAGCTCACCAACAGGGGGCACAGATACGCAGTATTTT. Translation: CASSPTGGTDTQYF.

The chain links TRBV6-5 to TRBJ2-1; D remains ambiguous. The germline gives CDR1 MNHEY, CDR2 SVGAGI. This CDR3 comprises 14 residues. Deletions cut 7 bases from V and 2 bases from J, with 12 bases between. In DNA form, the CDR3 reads TGTGCCAGCACTCTCACCGTAGCCTACAATGAGCAGTTCTTC. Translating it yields CASTLTVAYNEQFF.

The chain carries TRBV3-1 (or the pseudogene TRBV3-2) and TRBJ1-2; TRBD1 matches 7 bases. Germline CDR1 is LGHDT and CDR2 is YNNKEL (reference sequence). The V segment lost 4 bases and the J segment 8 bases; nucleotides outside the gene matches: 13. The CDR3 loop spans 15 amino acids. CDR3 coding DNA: TGTGCCAGCAGCCCCCTACAGGGGCCCCTTGGAGGCTACACCTTC. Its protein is CASSPLQGPLGGYTF.

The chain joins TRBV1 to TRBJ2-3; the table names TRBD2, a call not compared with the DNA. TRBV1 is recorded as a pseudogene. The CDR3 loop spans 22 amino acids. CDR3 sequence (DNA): TGCACCAGCAGCCAAGCACCGACTAGCGGGAGGGCCCGATATAATAGCACAGATACGCAGTATTTT. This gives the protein CTSSQAPTSGRARYNSTDTQYF.

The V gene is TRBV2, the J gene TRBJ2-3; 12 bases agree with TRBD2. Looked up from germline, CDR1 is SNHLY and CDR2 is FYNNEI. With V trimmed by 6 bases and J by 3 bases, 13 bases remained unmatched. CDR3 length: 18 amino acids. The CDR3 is CASRDGLAGTPATDTQYF. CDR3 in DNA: TGTGCCAGCAGAGATGGACTAGCGGGGACGCCCGCGACAGATACGCAGTATTTT.

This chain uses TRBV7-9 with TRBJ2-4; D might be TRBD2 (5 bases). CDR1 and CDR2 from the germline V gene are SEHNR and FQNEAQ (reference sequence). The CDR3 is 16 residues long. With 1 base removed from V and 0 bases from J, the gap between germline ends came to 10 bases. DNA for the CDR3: TGTGCCAGCAGCTTAGAAAGCGGACTAGCCAAAAACATTCAGTACTTC. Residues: CASSLESGLAKNIQYF.

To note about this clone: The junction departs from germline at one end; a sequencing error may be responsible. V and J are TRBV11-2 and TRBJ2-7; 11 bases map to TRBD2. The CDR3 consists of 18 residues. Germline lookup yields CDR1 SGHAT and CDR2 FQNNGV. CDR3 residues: CASSLDSTSGKVSYKQYF. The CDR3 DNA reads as TGTGCCAGCAGCTTAGATTCGACTAGCGGGAAAGTCTCCTACAAGCAGTACTTC.

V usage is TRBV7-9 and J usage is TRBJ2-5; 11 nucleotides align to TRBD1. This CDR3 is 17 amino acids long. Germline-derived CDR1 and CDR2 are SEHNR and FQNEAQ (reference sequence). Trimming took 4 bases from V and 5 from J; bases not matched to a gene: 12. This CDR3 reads CASSSLGQGGGLETQYF. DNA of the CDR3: TGTGCCAGCAGCTCCTTGGGACAGGGGGGAGGGTTGGAGACCCAGTACTTC.

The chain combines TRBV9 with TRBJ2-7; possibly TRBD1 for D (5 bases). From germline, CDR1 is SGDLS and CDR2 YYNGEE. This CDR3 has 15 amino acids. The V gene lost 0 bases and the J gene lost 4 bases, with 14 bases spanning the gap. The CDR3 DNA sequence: TGTGCCAGCAGCGTAGGCGAGACAGTTTTGTACGAGCAGTACTTC. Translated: CASSVGETVLYEQYF.

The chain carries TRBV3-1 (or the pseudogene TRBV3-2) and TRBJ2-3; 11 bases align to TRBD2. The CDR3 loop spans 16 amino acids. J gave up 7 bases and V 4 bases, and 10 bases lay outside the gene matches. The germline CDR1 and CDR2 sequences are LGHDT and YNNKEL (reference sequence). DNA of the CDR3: TGTGCCAGCAGCCTTTTAGCGGGAGGGCCGATTCATACGCAGTATTTT. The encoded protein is CASSLLAGGPIHTQYF.

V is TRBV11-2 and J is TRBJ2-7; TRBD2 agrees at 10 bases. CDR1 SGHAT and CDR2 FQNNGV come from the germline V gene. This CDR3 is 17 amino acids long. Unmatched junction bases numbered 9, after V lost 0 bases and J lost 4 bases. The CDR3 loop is CASSLDRRLAGVYEQYF. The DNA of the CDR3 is TGTGCCAGCAGCTTAGATCGGCGTCTAGCGGGAGTATACGAGCAGTACTTC. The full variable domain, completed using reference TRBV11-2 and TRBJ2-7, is EAGVAQSPRYKIIEKRQSVAFWCNPISGHATLYWYQQILGQGPKLLIQFQNNGVVDDSQLPKDRFSAERLKGVDSTLKIQPAKLEDSAVYLCASSLDRRLAGVYEQYFGPGTRLTVT.

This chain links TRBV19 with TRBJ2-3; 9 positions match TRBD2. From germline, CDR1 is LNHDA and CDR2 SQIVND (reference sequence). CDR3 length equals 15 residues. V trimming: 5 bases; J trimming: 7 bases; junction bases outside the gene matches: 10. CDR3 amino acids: CASSDASGISNTQYF. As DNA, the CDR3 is TGTGCCAGTAGTGACGCTAGCGGGATCTCAAATACGCAGTATTTT.

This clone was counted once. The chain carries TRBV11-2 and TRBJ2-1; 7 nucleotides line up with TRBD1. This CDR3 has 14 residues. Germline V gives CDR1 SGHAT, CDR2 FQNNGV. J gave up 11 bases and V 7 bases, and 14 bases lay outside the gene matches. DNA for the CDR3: TGTGCCAGCAACAATCTACAGGGGATGAGAAAGCAGTTCTTC. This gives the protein CASNNLQGMRKQFF.

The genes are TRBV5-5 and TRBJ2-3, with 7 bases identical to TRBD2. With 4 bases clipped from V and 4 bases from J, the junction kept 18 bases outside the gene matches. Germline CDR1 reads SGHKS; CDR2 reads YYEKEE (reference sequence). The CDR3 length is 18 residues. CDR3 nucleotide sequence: TGTGCCAGCAGCCAGGTCGAGGGGAGGGCAGCCGAAGCAGATACGCAGTATTTT. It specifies CASSQVEGRAAEADTQYF.

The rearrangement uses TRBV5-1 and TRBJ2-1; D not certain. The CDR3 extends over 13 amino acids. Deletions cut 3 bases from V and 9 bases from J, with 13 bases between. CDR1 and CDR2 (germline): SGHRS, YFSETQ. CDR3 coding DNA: TGCGCCAGCAGCTGGATTGACTCGGGTGAGCAGTTCTTC. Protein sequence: CASSWIDSGEQFF.

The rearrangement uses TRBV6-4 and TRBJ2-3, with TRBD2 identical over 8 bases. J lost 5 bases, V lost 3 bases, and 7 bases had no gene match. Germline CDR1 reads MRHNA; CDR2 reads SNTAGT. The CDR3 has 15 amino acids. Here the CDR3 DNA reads TGTGCCAGCAGTGAACAGGGACTAGTAGGAGATACGCAGTATTTT. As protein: CASSEQGLVGDTQYF.

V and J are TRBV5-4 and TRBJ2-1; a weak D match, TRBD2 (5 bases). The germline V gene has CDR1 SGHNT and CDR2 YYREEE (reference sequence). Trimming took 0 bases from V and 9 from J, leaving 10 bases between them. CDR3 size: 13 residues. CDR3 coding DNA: TGTGCCAGCAGCTTGGGACGGGAAGGTGAGCAGTTCTTC. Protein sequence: CASSLGREGEQFF.

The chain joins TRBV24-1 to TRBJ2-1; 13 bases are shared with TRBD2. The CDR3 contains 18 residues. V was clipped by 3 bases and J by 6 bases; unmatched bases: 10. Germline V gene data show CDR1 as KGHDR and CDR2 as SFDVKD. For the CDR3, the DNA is TGTGCCACCAGTGATCGAGGACTAGCGGGAGTGAGAATCAATGAGCAGTTCTTC. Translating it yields CATSDRGLAGVRINEQFF.